The TCR beta chain described here comes from a study of T-cell reconstitution after alpha-beta-depleted transplantation in children. V was pared by 3 bases and J by 1 base, with 4 bases of the junction left unmatched. There are 15 residues in the CDR3. Germline CDR1 is LNHDA and CDR2 is SQIVND (reference sequence). Study outcomes and limitations: Surviving recipient T cells and thymic progenitors underlay high day-60 TCRbeta diversity in some patients. At one year after transplant, newly produced T cells mostly accounted for T-cell counts and diversity.

The TCRbeta library was prepared with unique molecular identifiers. Using its own MiXCR run on the PCR reads, TCRdb lists one record per CDR3 protein. In the table there are some 220,000 distinct CDR3 sequences, under 13% of which are singletons. In its sample, this clonotype was seen many times. The antigen remains unidentified. The sequence derives from a child younger than two with acute myeloid leukemia, due to receive a stem cell transplant. The chain couples TRBV19 to TRBJ2-3; TRBD2 matches at 7 bases. This sample comprised PBMCs, obtained before TCRalphabeta/CD19-depleted stem cell transplant. For the CDR3, the DNA is TGTGCCAGTAGTATCAGGACTAGTGGCACAGATACGCAGTATTTT. Its translation: CASSIRTSGTDTQYF.